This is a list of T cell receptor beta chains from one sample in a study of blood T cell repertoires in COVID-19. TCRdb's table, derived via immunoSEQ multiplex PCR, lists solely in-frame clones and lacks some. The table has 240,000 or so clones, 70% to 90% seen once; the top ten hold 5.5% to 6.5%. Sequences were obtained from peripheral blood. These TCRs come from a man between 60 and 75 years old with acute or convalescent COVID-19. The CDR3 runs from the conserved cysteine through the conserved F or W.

CDR3aa: CASSYSRQDPGGYTF
v_gene: TRBV6-5
j_gene: TRBJ1-2

CDR3aa: CASSQAPPGGSRSNQPQHF
v_gene: TRBV3-1/TRBV3-2
j_gene: TRBJ1-5

CDR3aa: CASSLFLAGGKETTTDTQYF
v_gene: TRBV5-1
j_gene: TRBJ2-3

CDR3aa: CASTRSGNSYNEQFF
v_gene: TRBV9
j_gene: TRBJ2-1

CDR3aa: CASSLSGRGREQYF
v_gene: TRBV7-2
j_gene: TRBJ2-7

CDR3aa: CSFSGTSGAYEQYF
v_gene: TRBV29-1
j_gene: TRBJ2-7

CDR3aa: CASTEGRETQYF
v_gene: TRBV10-2
j_gene: TRBJ2-5

CDR3aa: CASSTYDRTPSGNTIYF
v_gene: TRBV19
j_gene: TRBJ1-3

CDR3aa: CASSLARTSGRLAYEQYF
v_gene: TRBV7-2
j_gene: TRBJ2-7

CDR3aa: CASSIGTGRYEQYF
v_gene: TRBV7-2
j_gene: TRBJ2-7

CDR3aa: CAISEAPGTSGKETQYF
v_gene: TRBV10-3
j_gene: TRBJ2-5

CDR3aa: CASSQEVGEQFF
v_gene: TRBV3-1/TRBV3-2
j_gene: TRBJ2-1

CDR3aa: CATSDSLGQETQYF
v_gene: TRBV24-1
j_gene: TRBJ2-5

CDR3aa: CASSIPGLLYNEQFF
v_gene: TRBV19
j_gene: TRBJ2-1

CDR3aa: CASSQERLAVERGELFF
v_gene: TRBV4-3
j_gene: TRBJ2-2

CDR3aa: CAIEKEGSSYEQYF
v_gene: TRBV7-2
j_gene: TRBJ2-7

CDR3aa: CATLRGLNYGYTF
v_gene: TRBV19
j_gene: TRBJ1-2

CDR3aa: CSVPTGYGNYGYTF
v_gene: TRBV29-1
j_gene: TRBJ1-2

CDR3aa: CATSRDSGKRLGAYGYTF
v_gene: TRBV15
j_gene: TRBJ1-2

CDR3aa: CASSISLGDTEAFF
v_gene: TRBV19
j_gene: TRBJ1-1

CDR3aa: CASSQDTGAGELFF
v_gene: TRBV3-1/TRBV3-2
j_gene: TRBJ2-2

CDR3aa: CASSQDRGLNSGNTIYF
v_gene: TRBV4-3
j_gene: TRBJ1-3

CDR3aa: CASTSSEGYYGYTF
v_gene: TRBV6-5
j_gene: TRBJ1-2

CDR3aa: CSVSEGGRISNEQFF
v_gene: TRBV29-1
j_gene: TRBJ2-1

CDR3aa: CASSLGGRSAGELFF
v_gene: TRBV5-4
j_gene: TRBJ2-2

CDR3aa: CASSLQGAYTGELFF
v_gene: TRBV5-1
j_gene: TRBJ2-2

CDR3aa: CASSPGTVNQPQHF
v_gene: TRBV6-2/TRBV6-3
j_gene: TRBJ1-5

CDR3aa: CASSTQGYEQYF
v_gene: TRBV19
j_gene: TRBJ2-7

CDR3aa: CASSQDREGATNYGYTF
v_gene: TRBV4-1
j_gene: TRBJ1-2

CDR3aa: CASSLGGETGYTF
v_gene: TRBV7-2
j_gene: TRBJ1-2

CDR3aa: CATARQGVNYGYTF
v_gene: TRBV7-8
j_gene: TRBJ1-2

CDR3aa: CASSIRLDEQFF
v_gene: TRBV27
j_gene: TRBJ2-1

CDR3aa: CASGILAGGKDTQYF
v_gene: TRBV4-3
j_gene: TRBJ2-3

CDR3aa: CASSVVPAGGTEAFF
v_gene: TRBV9
j_gene: TRBJ1-1

CDR3aa: CASSATKNTEAFF
v_gene: TRBV19
j_gene: TRBJ1-1

CDR3aa: CASSPNSIAATPPEQYF
v_gene: TRBV18
j_gene: TRBJ2-7

CDR3aa: CASSSNRGASAGNTIYF
v_gene: TRBV28
j_gene: TRBJ1-3

CDR3aa: CASRRQGANQPQHF
v_gene: TRBV25-1
j_gene: TRBJ1-5